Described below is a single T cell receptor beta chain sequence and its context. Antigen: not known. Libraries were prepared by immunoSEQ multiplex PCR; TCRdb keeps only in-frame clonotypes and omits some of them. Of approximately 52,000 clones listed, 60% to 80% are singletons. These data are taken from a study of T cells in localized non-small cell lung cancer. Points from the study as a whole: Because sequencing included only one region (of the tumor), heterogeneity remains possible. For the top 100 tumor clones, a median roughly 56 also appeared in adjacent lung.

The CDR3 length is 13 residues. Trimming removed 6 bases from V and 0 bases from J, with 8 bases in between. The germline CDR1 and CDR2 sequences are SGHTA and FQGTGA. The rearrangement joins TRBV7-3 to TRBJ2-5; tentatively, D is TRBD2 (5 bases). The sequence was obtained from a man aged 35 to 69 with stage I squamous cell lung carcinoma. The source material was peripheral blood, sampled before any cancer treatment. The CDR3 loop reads CASSGRNQETQYF. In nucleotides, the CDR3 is TGTGCCAGCAGTGGGAGAAACCAAGAGACCCAGTACTTC.